This T cell receptor (beta chain) derives from a study of spatial heterogeneity in lung cancer. Overall study context: Fewer alpha-chain than beta-chain sequences were consistently detected. Study-wide points: It was found that expanded intratumoral alpha and beta TCR counts tracked tumor mutation counts.

As to time point: sample taken at primary tumor resection. The donors comprised 70 to 85 untreated early-stage non-small cell lung cancer patients. Whole RNA was taken from tumor, nontumor lung or frozen PBMC; it was then sequenced unsorted. Germline lookup yields CDR1 SGHAT and CDR2 FQNNGV. The CDR3 contains 16 residues. V lost 5 bases and J lost 11, with 24 bases in between. TCR cDNA molecules were tagged individually, and each one carried a unique molecular identifier. MiXCR, applied by TCRdb to the 5' RACE reads, yields one record per CDR3 protein. This sample carries 1,600 or so distinct CDR3 sequences, 9.5% to 15% of them seen once, and the ten largest clones take roughly two fifths. Within the sample, this clonotype is large. Antigen unknown.

The receptor comes from a male donor with early-stage non-small cell lung cancer. This specimen was lung tumor tissue, taken at surgery. The chain employs TRBV11-2 and TRBJ1-4; D not certain. This chain's CDR3 is CASSLALGSLNRKLFF. The DNA for the CDR3 is TGTGCCAGCAGCCTAGCCCTTGGCAGCCTGAATCGGAAACTGTTTTTT.